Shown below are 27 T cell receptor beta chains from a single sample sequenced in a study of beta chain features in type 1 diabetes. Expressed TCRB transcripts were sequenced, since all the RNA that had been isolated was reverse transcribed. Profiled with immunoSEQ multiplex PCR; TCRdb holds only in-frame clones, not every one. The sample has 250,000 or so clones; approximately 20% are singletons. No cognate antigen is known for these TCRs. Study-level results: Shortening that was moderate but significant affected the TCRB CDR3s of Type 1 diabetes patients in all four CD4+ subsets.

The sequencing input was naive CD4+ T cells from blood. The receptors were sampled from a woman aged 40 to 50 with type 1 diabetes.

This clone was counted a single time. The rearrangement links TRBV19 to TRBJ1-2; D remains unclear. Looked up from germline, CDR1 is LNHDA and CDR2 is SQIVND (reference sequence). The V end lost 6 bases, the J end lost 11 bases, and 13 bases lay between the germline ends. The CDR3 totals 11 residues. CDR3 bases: TGTGCCAGTAGCAACACAGAGTTTTACACCTTC. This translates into CASSNTEFYTF.

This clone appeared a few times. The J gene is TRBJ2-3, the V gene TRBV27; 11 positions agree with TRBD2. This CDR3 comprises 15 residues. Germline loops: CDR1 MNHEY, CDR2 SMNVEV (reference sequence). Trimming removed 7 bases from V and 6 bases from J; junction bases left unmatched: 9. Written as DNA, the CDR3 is TGTGCCAGCACCCCACTAGCGGGGGCCGCGGATACGCAGTATTTT. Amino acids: CASTPLAGAADTQYF.

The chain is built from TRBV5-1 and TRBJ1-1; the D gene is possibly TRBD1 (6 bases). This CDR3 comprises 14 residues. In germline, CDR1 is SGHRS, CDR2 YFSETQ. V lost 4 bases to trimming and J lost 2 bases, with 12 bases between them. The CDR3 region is CASSQDGTNTEAFF. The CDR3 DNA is TGCGCCAGCAGCCAAGATGGGACAAACACTGAAGCTTTCTTT.

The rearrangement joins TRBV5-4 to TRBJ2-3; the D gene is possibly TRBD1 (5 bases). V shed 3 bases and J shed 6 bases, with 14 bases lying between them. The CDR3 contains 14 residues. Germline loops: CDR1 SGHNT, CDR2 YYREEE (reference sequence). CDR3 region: CASSSARDTDTQYF. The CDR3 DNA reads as TGTGCCAGCAGCTCAGCCAGGGATACCGATACGCAGTATTTT. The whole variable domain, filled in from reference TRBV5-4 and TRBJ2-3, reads ETGVTQSPTHLIKTRGQQVTLRCSSQSGHNTVSWYQQALGQGPQFIFQYYREEENGRGNFPPRFSGLQFPNYSSELNVNALELDDSALYLCASSSARDTDTQYFGPGTRLTVL.

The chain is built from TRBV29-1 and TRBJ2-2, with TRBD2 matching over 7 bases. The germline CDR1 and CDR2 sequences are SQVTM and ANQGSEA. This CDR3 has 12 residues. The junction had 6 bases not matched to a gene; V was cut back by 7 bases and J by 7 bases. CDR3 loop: CSAGRGVGELFF. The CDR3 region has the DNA TGCAGCGCCGGACGGGGGGTCGGGGAGCTGTTTTTT.

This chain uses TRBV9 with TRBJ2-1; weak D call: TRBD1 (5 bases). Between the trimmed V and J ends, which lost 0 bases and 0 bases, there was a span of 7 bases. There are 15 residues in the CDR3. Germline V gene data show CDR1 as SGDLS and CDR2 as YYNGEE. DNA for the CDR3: TGTGCCAGCAGCGTAGAAGGGGCCTCCTACAATGAGCAGTTCTTC. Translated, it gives CASSVEGASYNEQFF. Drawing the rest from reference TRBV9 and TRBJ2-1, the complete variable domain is DSGVTQTPKHLITATGQRVTLRCSPRSGDLSVYWYQQSLDQGLQFLIQYYNGEERAKGNILERFSAQQFPDLHSELNLSSLELGDSALYFCASSVEGASYNEQFFGPGTRLTVL.

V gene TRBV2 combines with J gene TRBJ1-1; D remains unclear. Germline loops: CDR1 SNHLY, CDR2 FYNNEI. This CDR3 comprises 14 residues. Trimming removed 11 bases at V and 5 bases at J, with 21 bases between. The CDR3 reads CAGVGQVTGTEAFF. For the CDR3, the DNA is TGTGCCGGAGTGGGCCAGGTGACGGGGACTGAAGCTTTCTTT.

The CDR3 bases are TGTGCCACCAGCAGAACTGACAGGGCGCGGGACGAGCAGTACTTC. Protein: CATSRTDRARDEQYF. V usage is TRBV15 and J usage is TRBJ2-7; 7 bases match TRBD1. Germline assignment: CDR1 LNHNV and CDR2 YYDKDF (reference sequence). V trimming: 2 bases; J trimming: 5 bases; junction bases outside the gene matches: 9. This CDR3 comprises 15 residues.

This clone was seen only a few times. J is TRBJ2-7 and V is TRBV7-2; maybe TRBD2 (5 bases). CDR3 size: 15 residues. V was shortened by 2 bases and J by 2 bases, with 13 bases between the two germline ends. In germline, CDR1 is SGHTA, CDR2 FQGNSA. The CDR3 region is CASSLIAGAAYEQYF. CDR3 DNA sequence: TGTGCCAGCAGCTTAATCGCGGGTGCAGCCTACGAGCAGTACTTC.

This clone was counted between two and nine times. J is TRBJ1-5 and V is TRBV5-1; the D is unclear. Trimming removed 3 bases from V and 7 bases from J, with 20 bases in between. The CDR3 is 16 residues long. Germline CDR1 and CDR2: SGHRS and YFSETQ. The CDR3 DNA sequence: TGCGCCAGCAGCTCCGGGGATGGAGGTTCAAGGCAGCCCCAGCATTTT. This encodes CASSSGDGGSRQPQHF.

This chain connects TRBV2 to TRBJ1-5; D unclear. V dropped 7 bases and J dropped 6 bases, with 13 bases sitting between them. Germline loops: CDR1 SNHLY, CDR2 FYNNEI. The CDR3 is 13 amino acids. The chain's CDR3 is CASTGRGGQPQHF. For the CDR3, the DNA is TGTGCCAGCACCGGGCGCGGAGGTCAGCCCCAGCATTTT. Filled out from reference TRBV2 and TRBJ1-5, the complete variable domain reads EPEVTQTPSHQVTQMGQEVILRCVPISNHLYFYWYRQILGQKVEFLVSFYNNEISEKSEIFDDQFSVERPDGSNFTLKIRSTKLEDSAMYFCASTGRGGQPQHFGDGTRLSIL.

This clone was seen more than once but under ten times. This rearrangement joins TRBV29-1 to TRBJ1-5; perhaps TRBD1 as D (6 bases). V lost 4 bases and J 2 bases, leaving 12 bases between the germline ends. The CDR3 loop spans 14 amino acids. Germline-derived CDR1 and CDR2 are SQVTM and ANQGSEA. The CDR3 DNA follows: TGCAGCGTTGTCGGGCCAGGGGGCAATCAGCCCCAGCATTTT. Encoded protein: CSVVGPGGNQPQHF.

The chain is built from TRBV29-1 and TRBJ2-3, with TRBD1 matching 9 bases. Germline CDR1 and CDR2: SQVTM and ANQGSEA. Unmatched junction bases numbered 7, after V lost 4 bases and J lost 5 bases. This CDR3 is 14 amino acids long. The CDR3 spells CSVGQGQGQDTQYF. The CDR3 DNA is TGCAGCGTTGGGCAGGGACAGGGCCAAGATACGCAGTATTTT.

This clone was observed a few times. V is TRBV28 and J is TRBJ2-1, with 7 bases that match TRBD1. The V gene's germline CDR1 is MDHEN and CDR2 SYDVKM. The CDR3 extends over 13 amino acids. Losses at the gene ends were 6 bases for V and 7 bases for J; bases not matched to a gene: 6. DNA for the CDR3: TGTGCCAGCAGCCAAGACAGGGATAATGAGCAGTTCTTC. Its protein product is CASSQDRDNEQFF.

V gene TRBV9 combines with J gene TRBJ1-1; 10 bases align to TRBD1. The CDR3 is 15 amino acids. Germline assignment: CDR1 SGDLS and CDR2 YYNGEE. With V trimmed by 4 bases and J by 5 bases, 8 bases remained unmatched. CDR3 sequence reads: CASSPHWTGGTEAFF. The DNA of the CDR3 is TGTGCCAGCAGCCCACACTGGACAGGGGGAACTGAAGCTTTCTTT.

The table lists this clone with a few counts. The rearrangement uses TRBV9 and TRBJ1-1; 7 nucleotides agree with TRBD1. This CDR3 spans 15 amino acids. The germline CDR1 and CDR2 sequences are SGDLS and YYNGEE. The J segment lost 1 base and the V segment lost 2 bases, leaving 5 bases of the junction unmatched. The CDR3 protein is CASSVSDRANTEAFF. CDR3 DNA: TGTGCCAGCAGCGTCTCAGACAGGGCGAACACTGAAGCTTTCTTT.

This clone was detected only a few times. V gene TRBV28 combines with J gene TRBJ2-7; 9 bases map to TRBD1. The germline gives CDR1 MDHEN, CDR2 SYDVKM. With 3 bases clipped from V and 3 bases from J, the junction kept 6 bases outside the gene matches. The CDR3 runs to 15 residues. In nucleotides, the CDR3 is TGTGCCAGCAGTTTTGCCGGGACAGGGAACTACGAGCAGTACTTC. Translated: CASSFAGTGNYEQYF. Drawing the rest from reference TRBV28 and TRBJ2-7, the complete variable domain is DVKVTQSSRYLVKRTGEKVFLECVQDMDHENMFWYRQDPGLGLRLIYFSYDVKMKEKGDIPEGYSVSREKKERFSLILESASTNQTSMYLCASSFAGTGNYEQYFGPGTRLTVT.

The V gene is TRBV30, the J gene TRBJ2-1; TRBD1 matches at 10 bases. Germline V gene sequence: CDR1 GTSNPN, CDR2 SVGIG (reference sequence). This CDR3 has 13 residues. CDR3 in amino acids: CVSGGQGGNEQFF. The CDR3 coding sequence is TGTGTCTCAGGCGGACAGGGGGGGAATGAGCAGTTCTTC.

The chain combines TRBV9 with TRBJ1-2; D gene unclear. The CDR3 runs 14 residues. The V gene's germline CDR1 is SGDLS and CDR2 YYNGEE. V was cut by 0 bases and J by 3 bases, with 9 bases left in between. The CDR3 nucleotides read TGTGCCAGCAGCGTAGGACCGGACTACTATGGCTACACCTTC. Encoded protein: CASSVGPDYYGYTF. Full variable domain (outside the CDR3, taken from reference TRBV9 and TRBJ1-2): DSGVTQTPKHLITATGQRVTLRCSPRSGDLSVYWYQQSLDQGLQFLIQYYNGEERAKGNILERFSAQQFPDLHSELNLSSLELGDSALYFCASSVGPDYYGYTFGSGTRLTVV.

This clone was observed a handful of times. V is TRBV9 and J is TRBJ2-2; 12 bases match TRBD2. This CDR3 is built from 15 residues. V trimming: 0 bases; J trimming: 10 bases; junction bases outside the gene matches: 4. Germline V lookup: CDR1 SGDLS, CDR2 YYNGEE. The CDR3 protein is CASSVGLAGVEELFF. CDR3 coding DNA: TGTGCCAGCAGCGTAGGACTAGCGGGAGTAGAGGAGCTGTTTTTT. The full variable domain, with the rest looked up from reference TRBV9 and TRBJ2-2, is DSGVTQTPKHLITATGQRVTLRCSPRSGDLSVYWYQQSLDQGLQFLIQYYNGEERAKGNILERFSAQQFPDLHSELNLSSLELGDSALYFCASSVGLAGVEELFFGEGSRLTVL.

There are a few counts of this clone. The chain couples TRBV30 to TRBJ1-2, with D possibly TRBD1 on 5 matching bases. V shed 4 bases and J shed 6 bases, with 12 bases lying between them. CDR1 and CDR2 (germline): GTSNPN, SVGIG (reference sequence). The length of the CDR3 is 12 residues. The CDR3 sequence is CAWTYPGDGYTF. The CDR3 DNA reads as TGTGCCTGGACTTACCCGGGGGATGGCTACACCTTC. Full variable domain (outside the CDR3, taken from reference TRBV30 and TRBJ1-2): SQTIHQWPATLVQPVGSPLSLECTVEGTSNPNLYWYRQAAGRGLQLLFYSVGIGQISSEVPQNLSASRPQDRQFILSSKKLLLSDSGFYLCAWTYPGDGYTFGSGTRLTVV.

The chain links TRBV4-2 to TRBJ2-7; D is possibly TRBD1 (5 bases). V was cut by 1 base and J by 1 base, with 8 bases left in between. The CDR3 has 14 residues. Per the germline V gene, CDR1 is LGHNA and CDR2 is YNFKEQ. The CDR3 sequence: CASSQGGGSYEQYF. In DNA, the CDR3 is TGTGCCAGCAGCCAAGGGGGCGGATCCTACGAGCAGTACTTC.

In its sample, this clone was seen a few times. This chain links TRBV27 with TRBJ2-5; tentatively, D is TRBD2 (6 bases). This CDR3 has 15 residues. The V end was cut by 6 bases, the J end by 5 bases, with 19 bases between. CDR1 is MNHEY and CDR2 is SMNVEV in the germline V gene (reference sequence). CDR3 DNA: TGTGCCAGCAGCGACCGGCGGGGCCCTTGGGAGACCCAGTACTTC. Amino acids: CASSDRRGPWETQYF.

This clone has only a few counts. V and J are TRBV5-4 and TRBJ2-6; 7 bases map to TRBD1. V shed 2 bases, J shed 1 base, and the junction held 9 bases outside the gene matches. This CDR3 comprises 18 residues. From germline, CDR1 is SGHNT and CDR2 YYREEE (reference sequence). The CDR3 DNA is TGTGCCAGCAGCTTTCCGACAGGGAGAATATCTGGGGCCAACGTCCTGACTTTC. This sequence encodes CASSFPTGRISGANVLTF.

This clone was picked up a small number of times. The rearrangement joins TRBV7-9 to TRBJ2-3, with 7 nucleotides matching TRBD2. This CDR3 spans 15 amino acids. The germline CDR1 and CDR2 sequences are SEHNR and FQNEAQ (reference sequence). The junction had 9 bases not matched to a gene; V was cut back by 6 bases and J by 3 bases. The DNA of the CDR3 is TGTGCCAGCAGGCCACCGGGACTACAGACAGATACGCAGTATTTT. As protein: CASRPPGLQTDTQYF. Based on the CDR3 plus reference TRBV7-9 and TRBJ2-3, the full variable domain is DTGVSQNPRHKITKRGQNVTFRCDPISEHNRLYWYRQTLGQGPEFLTYFQNEAQLEKSRLLSDRFSAERPKGSFSTLEIQRTEQGDSAMYLCASRPPGLQTDTQYFGPGTRLTVL.

Here the CDR3 reads CAWSDSSYEQYF. The CDR3 nucleotides read TGTGCCTGGAGTGACAGCTCCTACGAGCAGTACTTC. The rearrangement links TRBV30 to TRBJ2-7; no clear D gene. CDR3 length: 12 residues. The germline gives CDR1 GTSNPN, CDR2 SVGIG (reference sequence). Deletions cut 1 base from V and 0 bases from J, with 4 bases between. Variable domain in full (rest from reference TRBV30 and TRBJ2-7): SQTIHQWPATLVQPVGSPLSLECTVEGTSNPNLYWYRQAAGRGLQLLFYSVGIGQISSEVPQNLSASRPQDRQFILSSKKLLLSDSGFYLCAWSDSSYEQYFGPGTRLTVT.

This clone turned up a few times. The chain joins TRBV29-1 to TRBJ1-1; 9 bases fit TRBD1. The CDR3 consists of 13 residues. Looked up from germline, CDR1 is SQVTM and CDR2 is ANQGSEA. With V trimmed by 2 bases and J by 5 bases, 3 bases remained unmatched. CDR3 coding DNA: TGCAGCGTTGAAAGACAGGGGGGAACTGAAGCTTTCTTT. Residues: CSVERQGGTEAFF.